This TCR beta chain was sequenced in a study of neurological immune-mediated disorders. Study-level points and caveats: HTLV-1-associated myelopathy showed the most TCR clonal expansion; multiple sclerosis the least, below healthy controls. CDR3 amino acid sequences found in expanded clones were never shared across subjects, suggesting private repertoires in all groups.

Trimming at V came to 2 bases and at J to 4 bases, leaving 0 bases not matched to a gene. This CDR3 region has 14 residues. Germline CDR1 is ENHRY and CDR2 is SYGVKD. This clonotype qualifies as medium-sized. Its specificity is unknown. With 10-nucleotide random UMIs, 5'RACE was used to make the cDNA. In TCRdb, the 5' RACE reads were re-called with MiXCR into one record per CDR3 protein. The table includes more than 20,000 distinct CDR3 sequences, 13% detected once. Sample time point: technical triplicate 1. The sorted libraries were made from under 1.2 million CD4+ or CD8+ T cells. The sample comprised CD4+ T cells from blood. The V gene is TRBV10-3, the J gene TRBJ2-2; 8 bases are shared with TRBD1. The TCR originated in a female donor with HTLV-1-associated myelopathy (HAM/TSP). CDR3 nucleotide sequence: TGTGCCATCAGTGAGACAGGGGGCACCGGGGAGCTGTTTTTT. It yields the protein CAISETGGTGELFF.